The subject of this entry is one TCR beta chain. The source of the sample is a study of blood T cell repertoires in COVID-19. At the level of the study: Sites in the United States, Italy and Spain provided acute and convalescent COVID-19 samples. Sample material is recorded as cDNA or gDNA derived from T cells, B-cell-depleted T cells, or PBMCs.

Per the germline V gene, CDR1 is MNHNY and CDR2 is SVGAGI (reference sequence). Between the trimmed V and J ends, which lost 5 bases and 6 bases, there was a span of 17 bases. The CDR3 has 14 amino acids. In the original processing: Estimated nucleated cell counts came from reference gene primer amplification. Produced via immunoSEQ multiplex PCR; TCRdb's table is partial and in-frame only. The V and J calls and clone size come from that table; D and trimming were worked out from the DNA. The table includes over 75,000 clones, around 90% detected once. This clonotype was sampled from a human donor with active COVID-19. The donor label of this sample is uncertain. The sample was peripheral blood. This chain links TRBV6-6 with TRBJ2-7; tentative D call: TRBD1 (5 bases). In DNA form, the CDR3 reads TGTGCCAGCAGTAGCCAGGGTGTAGGGCCCGAGCAGTACTTC. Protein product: CASSSQGVGPEQYF.